Included here is one TCR beta chain sequence, with context. This specimen belongs to a study of blood T cell repertoires in COVID-19. TCRdb's table, derived via immunoSEQ multiplex PCR, lists solely in-frame clones and lacks some. Here the sample spans roughly 130,000 clones, roughly 90% being singletons. The germline V gene encodes CDR1 MNHEY and CDR2 SMNVEV (reference sequence). The CDR3 consists of 18 residues. V lost 0 bases and J 2 bases, leaving 17 bases between the germline ends. The receptor was derived from a woman aged 45-65 years who had recovered from COVID-19. The chain links TRBV27 to TRBJ2-4; D might be TRBD2 (5 bases). Sequencing was performed on PBMCs or T cells enriched from blood (not recorded which). This chain's CDR3 is CASSLSSSGVYPKNIQYF. CDR3 in DNA: TGTGCCAGCAGTTTATCTTCGTCCGGGGTTTATCCCAAAAACATTCAGTACTTC.